The rows below give T cell receptor beta chains drawn from one sample of a study of preoperative IRX-2 immunotherapy in early breast cancer. Here immunoSEQ multiplex PCR was the method, and the copy in TCRdb shows in-frame clones only, minus some. The data contain 24,000 or so clones, over 85% of them singletons. This sample comprised tumor tissue, obtained after IRX-2 immunotherapy. The receptors originated from a human donor with breast cancer. CDR3s include the opening cysteine and the closing phenylalanine or tryptophan. The D gene is left open where the match is weak. A clone size is listed for some rows: how often the clone was seen (once, few, many), or a class if it is expanded.

TGTGCCAGCAGTGTTAGGGGGACACTGGTCGGCTACACCTTC	CASSVRGTLVGYTF	medium-sized	TRBV2	TRBJ1-2	.
TGCAGCGTCCTACTAGCGGGAAGAGAGACCCAGTACTTC	CSVLLAGRETQYF	once	TRBV29-1	TRBJ2-5	TRBD2
TGTGCCAGCAGCACTGGGACAGTCAGAGAAAAACTGTTTTTT	CASSTGTVREKLFF	.	TRBV28	TRBJ1-4	TRBD1
TGTGCCAGCAGCTTAGGGGTAAAGGGAATTGGAAACACCATATATTTT	CASSLGVKGIGNTIYF	.	TRBV13	TRBJ1-3	.
TGTGCCAGCAGCTTCCAGGGACAGCAAGAGGAGACCCAGTACTTC	CASSFQGQQEETQYF	once	TRBV11-2	TRBJ2-5	TRBD1
TGTGCCAGCAGAATCGGGCTAGCGTACAATGAGCAGTTCTTC	CASRIGLAYNEQFF	.	TRBV5-5	TRBJ2-1	.
TGCAGCGTCCCCGGGACGGCGCGCGGCTACACCTTC	CSVPGTARGYTF	.	TRBV29-1	TRBJ1-2	.
TGTGCCAGCTCAAAGGGGGCCCGAGAGACCCAGTACTTC	CASSKGARETQYF	.	TRBV18	TRBJ2-5	TRBD1
TGTGCCAGCAGTCCCCAATCGGGGAGAAACACCATATATTTT	CASSPQSGRNTIYF	.	TRBV2	TRBJ1-3	.
TGCGCCAGCAGGGAATCAGGGGGCGCGAACACTGAAGCTTTCTTT	CASRESGGANTEAFF	.	TRBV5-1	TRBJ1-1	TRBD1
TGTGCCAGCTCACCTGATGGACAGTTCCAAGAGACCCAGTACTTC	CASSPDGQFQETQYF	.	TRBV18	TRBJ2-5	.
TGTGCCAGCAGCGTAACTTCTATCGCGGGGGAGCAGTACTTC	CASSVTSIAGEQYF	few	TRBV2	TRBJ2-7	.
TGTGCCAGCAGCTTTACAATCCAGGGGGAGCAGTTCTTC	CASSFTIQGEQFF	once	TRBV7-6	TRBJ2-1	.
TGTGCCAGCAGTAGACAGGGGTCGGGGACCCAGTACTTC	CASSRQGSGTQYF	.	TRBV6-1	TRBJ2-5	TRBD1
TGTGCCACCAGCAGGGACAGGGGGAATCAGCCCCAGCATTTT	CATSRDRGNQPQHF	.	TRBV15	TRBJ1-5	TRBD1
TGTGCCAGCAGCTTGGGCCGACAGGATACGCAGTATTTT	CASSLGRQDTQYF	.	TRBV5-6	TRBJ2-3	.
TGTGCCAGCAGCTTAGCGGTTAGCAATCAGCCCCAGCATTTT	CASSLAVSNQPQHF	.	TRBV7-8	TRBJ1-5	.
TGTGCCAGCAGTCGTCTACCGGGACTCGTCACCGGGGAGCTGTTTTTT	CASSRLPGLVTGELFF	once	TRBV27	TRBJ2-2	.
TGTGCCAGCAGTTTAAGCGGCAGGGTGGGCTATGGCTACACCTTC	CASSLSGRVGYGYTF	.	TRBV28	TRBJ1-2	.
TGCGCCAGCAGCAGAGGGGAGGGAAAAGAGACCCAGTACTTC	CASSRGEGKETQYF	.	TRBV5-1	TRBJ2-5	TRBD2
TGTGCCAGCAGCCAAGATCAGCAGACGCACTATGGCTACACCTTC	CASSQDQQTHYGYTF	.	TRBV4-2	TRBJ1-2	.
TGTGCCAGCAGTTCAGGGGCCGCGGGGGTGTCCCAGTACTTC	CASSSGAAGVSQYF	.	TRBV6-5	TRBJ2-5	.
TGTGCCAGCAGCTCGGGACAGGGGGCTGGAAACACCATATATTTT	CASSSGQGAGNTIYF	.	TRBV6-6	TRBJ1-3	TRBD1
TGTGCCAGCATTGAGGGGGGGTATGAGCAGTTCTTC	CASIEGGYEQFF	.	TRBV2	TRBJ2-1	.
TGTGCCACCAGCAGAGTACCGACAGGGGGGGAAGAAAAACTGTTTTTT	CATSRVPTGGEEKLFF	.	TRBV15	TRBJ1-4	TRBD1
TGTGCCAGCAGAACCCTTGGGGATACGCAGTATTTT	CASRTLGDTQYF	.	TRBV28	TRBJ2-3	.
TGCAGCGTTGAAGGACAGGGGGCGCGTGGCTACACCTTC	CSVEGQGARGYTF	.	TRBV29-1	TRBJ1-2	TRBD1
TGTGCCAGCTTTCGGGGGAGCTCCTATAATTCACCCCTCCACTTT	CASFRGSSYNSPLHF	.	TRBV5-8	TRBJ1-6	.
TGTGCCAGCAGTGACTCCCTCACAGATACGCAGTATTTT	CASSDSLTDTQYF	.	TRBV6-1	TRBJ2-3	.
TGTGCCAGCAGCTCACAGGGGATTGGAAACATTCAGTACTTC	CASSSQGIGNIQYF	.	TRBV7-8	TRBJ2-4	TRBD1
TGTGCCATCAGTGAGTGGACGGCCACCGGGGAGCTGTTTTTT	CAISEWTATGELFF	.	TRBV10-3	TRBJ2-2	.
TGTGCCAGCAGCCACAAACTAGCGGGGAGCACAGATACGCAGTATTTT	CASSHKLAGSTDTQYF	.	TRBV5-4	TRBJ2-3	TRBD2
TGTGCCACCAGCAGAGAGGTTAAGGGAAATAATTCACCCCTCCACTTT	CATSREVKGNNSPLHF	few	TRBV15	TRBJ1-6	.